These 30 T cell receptor beta chains were all obtained from the same sample, sequenced in a study of a mutant IDH1 vaccine in newly diagnosed glioma. These receptors' targets are unknown. Indicated time point: week 23, last vaccination. Each vaccine dose was 300 ug of mutant IDH1 20-mer peptide, with topical imiquimod. Clones were read by immunoSEQ multiplex PCR, and TCRdb kept only the in-frame ones, dropping some. The data contain fewer than 45,000 clones, under 80% of them singletons. The source material was PBMCs, sampled from a glioma patient whose treatment included an IDH1 peptide vaccine. Receptors were obtained from a man in his fifties or sixties with glioma.

This clone appeared once. J is TRBJ1-1 and V is TRBV5-1; D call uncertain. Germline CDR1 and CDR2: SGHRS and YFSETQ. This CDR3 comprises 13 residues. Trimming left V 0 bases short and J 2 bases short, with 5 bases between. CDR3 coding DNA: TGCGCCAGCAGCTTGGGGGGTAACACTGAAGCTTTCTTT. This gives the protein CASSLGGNTEAFF.

This clone turned up a few times. The chain couples TRBV2 to TRBJ1-1, with D perhaps TRBD1 (6 bases). Germline V CDR1 and CDR2: SNHLY, FYNNEI. Deletions cut 1 base from V and 5 bases from J, with 8 bases between. The CDR3 consists of 13 residues. CDR3 DNA: TGTGCCAGCAGTGAAGAGGGGGTAACTGAAGCTTTCTTT. Its protein is CASSEEGVTEAFF.

This rearrangement joins TRBV9 to TRBJ2-5, with 7 bases aligning to TRBD1. The CDR3 totals 15 residues. Trimming cost V 4 bases and J 4 bases; bases outside gene matches: 10. CDR1 and CDR2 (germline): SGDLS, YYNGEE. For the CDR3, the DNA is TGTGCCAGCAGCCTCCAGGGGGTTCCCGGAGAGACCCAGTACTTC. Translated, it gives CASSLQGVPGETQYF.

This sequence joins TRBV28 and TRBJ2-6, with TRBD1 matching 7 bases. The germline CDR1 and CDR2 sequences are MDHEN and SYDVKM. CDR3 length equals 14 residues. V lost 6 bases and J lost 2; bases outside the gene matches: 1. CDR3 residues: CASSGTAGANVLTF. CDR3 DNA sequence: TGTGCCAGCAGCGGGACAGCTGGGGCCAACGTCCTGACTTTC.

The chain couples TRBV6-1 to TRBJ1-3, with TRBD1 as a possible D gene (5 bases). CDR3 length: 14 amino acids. V shed 11 bases and J shed 0 bases, with 14 bases lying between them. The germline CDR1 and CDR2 sequences are MNHNS and SASEGT. The CDR3 nucleotides are TGTGCCGGACCATGGGGCGTCTCTGGAAACACCATATATTTT. This translates into CAGPWGVSGNTIYF.

The gene calls are TRBV4-2 and TRBJ2-1, with no clear D. V gave up 4 bases and J gave up 6 bases, with 13 bases separating them. The CDR3 loop spans 14 amino acids. Germline CDR1 is LGHNA and CDR2 is YNFKEQ. The CDR3 DNA is TGTGCCAGCAGCCGTCCGACCATCAGCAATGAGCAGTTCTTC. The encoded protein is CASSRPTISNEQFF.

The chain employs TRBV13 and TRBJ2-5; weak D call: TRBD1 (6 bases). The CDR3 consists of 13 residues. V was trimmed by 5 bases and J by 5 bases, leaving 12 bases between them. Per germline, CDR1 PRHDT and CDR2 FYEKMQ (reference sequence). The CDR3 DNA sequence: TGTGCCAGCAGCCCCAGGGGTGGCGAGACCCAGTACTTC. Protein sequence: CASSPRGGETQYF.

This clone was picked up one time. The chain uses TRBV7-8 and TRBJ2-5; D is unresolved. The CDR3 spans 13 residues. V was trimmed by 2 bases and J by 5 bases, leaving 9 bases between them. Germline CDR1 reads SGHVS; CDR2 reads FQNEAQ. The CDR3 bases are TGTGCCAGCAGCTTACGGCTAGGCGAGACCCAGTACTTC. It encodes CASSLRLGETQYF.

The chain joins TRBV19 to TRBJ2-3; perhaps TRBD1 as D (5 bases). The CDR3 length is 16 residues. With 2 bases removed from V and 1 base from J, the gap between germline ends came to 13 bases. CDR1 is LNHDA, CDR2 SQIVND, per germline (reference sequence). This chain's CDR3 is CASSIWGRAGTDTQYF. Written as DNA, the CDR3 is TGTGCCAGTAGTATATGGGGCAGGGCGGGCACAGATACGCAGTATTTT.

The chain joins TRBV5-1 to TRBJ2-6; 7 bases align to TRBD1. The CDR3 is 19 residues long. Unmatched junction bases numbered 14, after V lost 5 bases and J lost 0 bases. CDR1 is SGHRS and CDR2 is YFSETQ in the germline V gene. CDR3 in amino acids: CASSHAPADRVSGANVLTF. The CDR3 DNA reads TGCGCCAGCAGTCACGCCCCCGCTGACAGGGTCTCTGGGGCCAACGTCCTGACTTTC.

The table lists this clone with a count of one. The chain is built from TRBV6-5 and TRBJ2-7; D unclear. Germline lookup yields CDR1 MNHEY and CDR2 SVGAGI. With 6 bases removed from V and 3 bases from J, the gap between germline ends came to 12 bases. The CDR3 spans 13 residues. The CDR3 loop reads CASSHRPIYEQYF. CDR3 coding DNA: TGTGCCAGCAGCCACCGCCCGATCTACGAGCAGTACTTC.

The chain employs TRBV27 and TRBJ2-7, with no clear D. V gave up 3 bases and J gave up 0 bases, with 6 bases separating them. Germline V gene sequence: CDR1 MNHEY, CDR2 SMNVEV (reference sequence). The CDR3 is made up of 13 amino acids. CDR3 sequence reads: CASSFGFSYEQYF. The CDR3 DNA is TGTGCCAGCAGTTTCGGGTTCTCCTACGAGCAGTACTTC.

The chain is built from TRBV13 and TRBJ2-1, with no clear D. Germline V gives CDR1 PRHDT, CDR2 FYEKMQ (reference sequence). This CDR3 contains 11 residues. V lost 1 base to trimming and J lost 9 bases, with 4 bases between them. The CDR3 is CASSLESEQFF. The CDR3 coding sequence is TGTGCCAGCAGCTTAGAGAGTGAGCAGTTCTTC.

V and J are TRBV27 and TRBJ1-1; 12 nucleotides align to TRBD1. The CDR3 sequence is 13 residues long. The germline gives CDR1 MNHEY, CDR2 SMNVEV (reference sequence). Trimming removed 8 bases from V and 4 bases from J; junction bases left unmatched: 2. The CDR3 DNA reads TGTGCCAGCGTGGGACAGGGGGCCACTGAAGCTTTCTTT. It codes for CASVGQGATEAFF.

The chain uses TRBV5-4 and TRBJ1-2; 8 bases map to TRBD1. CDR3 length: 15 residues. Trimming at V came to 2 bases and at J to 0 bases, leaving 3 bases not matched to a gene. Germline assignment: CDR1 SGHNT and CDR2 YYREEE (reference sequence). For the CDR3, the DNA is TGTGCCAGCAGCTTAGCAGGGGGCACTAACTATGGCTACACCTTC. This encodes CASSLAGGTNYGYTF. Using reference TRBV5-4 and TRBJ1-2 for the parts outside the CDR3, the full variable domain is ETGVTQSPTHLIKTRGQQVTLRCSSQSGHNTVSWYQQALGQGPQFIFQYYREEENGRGNFPPRFSGLQFPNYSSELNVNALELDDSALYLCASSLAGGTNYGYTFGSGTRLTVV.

The chain is built from TRBV19 and TRBJ1-6, with 8 bases aligning to TRBD1. Germline V gene lookup returns CDR1 LNHDA and CDR2 SQIVND (reference sequence). The CDR3 runs 15 residues. Losses at the gene ends were 2 bases for V and 6 bases for J; bases not matched to a gene: 3. CDR3 bases: TGTGCCAGTAGTATAACTGACAGGGGTAATTCACCCCTCCACTTT. This encodes CASSITDRGNSPLHF. Filled out from reference TRBV19 and TRBJ1-6, the complete variable domain reads DGGITQSPKYLFRKEGQNVTLSCEQNLNHDAMYWYRQDPGQGLRLIYYSQIVNDFQKGDIAEGYSVSREKKESFPLTVTSAQKNPTAFYLCASSITDRGNSPLHFGNGTRLTVT.

The chain joins TRBV7-2 to TRBJ2-7, with 8 bases matching TRBD2. From germline, CDR1 is SGHTA and CDR2 FQGNSA. Unmatched junction bases numbered 4, after V lost 5 bases and J lost 7 bases. The CDR3 totals 12 residues. The CDR3 loop reads CASSPGGEEQYF. DNA for the CDR3: TGTGCCAGCAGCCCCGGGGGGGAAGAGCAGTACTTC.

This chain joins TRBV5-5 and TRBJ1-1; unclear D gene. The V and J ends lost 0 bases and 4 bases respectively, with 10 bases between them. The CDR3 is 14 residues long. Germline CDR1 and CDR2: SGHKS and YYEKEE (reference sequence). The CDR3 sequence is CASSLVEGFTEAFF. In DNA, the CDR3 is TGTGCCAGCAGCTTGGTGGAGGGCTTCACTGAAGCTTTCTTT.

This sequence joins TRBV6-5 and TRBJ1-1; tentatively, D is TRBD1 (6 bases). CDR3 length: 15 amino acids. Germline CDR1 is MNHEY and CDR2 is SVGAGI. Trimming cost V 8 bases and J 1 base, with 17 bases left between them. CDR3 sequence reads: CASRPGDRRNTEAFF. The CDR3, as DNA: TGTGCCAGCCGACCAGGGGACCGAAGGAACACTGAAGCTTTCTTT.

This clone has a handful of counts. The rearrangement uses TRBV19 and TRBJ1-4, with D maybe TRBD1 (5 bases). The length of the CDR3 is 16 residues. The germline V gene encodes CDR1 LNHDA and CDR2 SQIVND (reference sequence). Trimming removed 6 bases from V and 8 bases from J, with 22 bases in between. The CDR3 nucleotides are TGTGCCAGTAGCAGCGGACGGGGGGTCGTCGTCGAAAAACTGTTTTTT. It yields the protein CASSSGRGVVVEKLFF.

The V call is TRBV2, the J call TRBJ1-2; 10 bases line up with TRBD1. The CDR3 runs to 14 residues. V lost 3 bases and J lost 6; bases outside the gene matches: 4. CDR1 is SNHLY and CDR2 is FYNNEI in the germline V gene. This CDR3 is CASSETGTGDGYTF. The CDR3 nucleotides read TGTGCCAGCAGTGAGACCGGGACAGGGGATGGCTACACCTTC. The full variable domain, with the rest looked up from reference TRBV2 and TRBJ1-2, is EPEVTQTPSHQVTQMGQEVILRCVPISNHLYFYWYRQILGQKVEFLVSFYNNEISEKSEIFDDQFSVERPDGSNFTLKIRSTKLEDSAMYFCASSETGTGDGYTFGSGTRLTVV.

This clone was picked up a small number of times. CDR3 sequence: CASSLEQYNSPLHF. The CDR3 DNA reads TGTGCCAGCAGCTTAGAGCAGTATAATTCACCCCTCCACTTT. The chain uses TRBV7-9 and TRBJ1-6; unclear D gene. This CDR3 is 14 amino acids long. The ends were cut back, 1 base at V and 4 bases at J, with 5 bases in the middle. CDR1 is SEHNR, CDR2 FQNEAQ, per germline (reference sequence).

As DNA, the CDR3 is TGTGCCAGCAGTGAATGGGGGGCAGCTTACGAGCAGTACTTC. Its protein is CASSEWGAAYEQYF. The chain uses TRBV25-1 and TRBJ2-7, with D perhaps matching TRBD1 or TRBD2 (6 bases each). Trimming took 1 base from V and 4 from J, leaving 11 bases between them. Germline loops: CDR1 MGHDK, CDR2 SYGVNS. The CDR3 consists of 14 residues.

The V and J genes are TRBV25-1 and TRBJ2-1; TRBD2 matches at 8 bases. The V gene's germline CDR1 is MGHDK and CDR2 SYGVNS. V was pared by 6 bases and J by 4 bases, with 8 bases of the junction left unmatched. This CDR3 is 15 amino acids long. CDR3 loop: CASSRQSGGYNEQFF. The CDR3 nucleotides are TGTGCCAGCAGCAGACAGAGCGGGGGTTACAATGAGCAGTTCTTC.

This clone was counted a few times. The rearrangement joins TRBV5-6 to TRBJ1-1; D uncertain. This CDR3 has 11 amino acids. The germline V gene has CDR1 SGHDT and CDR2 YYEEEE. V was trimmed by 3 bases and J by 2 bases, leaving 2 bases between them. The CDR3 DNA reads as TGTGCCAGCAGCTCCAACACTGAAGCTTTCTTT. This gives the protein CASSSNTEAFF.

Of note for this clone: Different DNA sequences within this sample yield the same CDR3. The rearrangement uses TRBV6-5 and TRBJ1-1, with D perhaps matching TRBD1 (5 bases). The V end was cut by 8 bases, the J end by 1 base, with 14 bases between. Germline lookup yields CDR1 MNHEY and CDR2 SVGAGI. The CDR3 has 14 amino acids. DNA for the CDR3: TGTGCCAGCGGATTGAGGGGACCGAACACTGAAGCTTTCTTT. This sequence encodes CASGLRGPNTEAFF.

The table lists this clone with a few counts. The chain carries TRBV28 and TRBJ2-1; TRBD1 agrees at 10 bases. J gave up 8 bases and V 5 bases, and 3 bases lay outside the gene matches. Germline V gene lookup returns CDR1 MDHEN and CDR2 SYDVKM. CDR3 length equals 13 residues. The DNA of the CDR3 is TGTGCCAGCAGTGACAGGGGGCGCGATGAGCAGTTCTTC. It yields the protein CASSDRGRDEQFF. Supplemented by reference TRBV28 and TRBJ2-1, the full variable domain reads DVKVTQSSRYLVKRTGEKVFLECVQDMDHENMFWYRQDPGLGLRLIYFSYDVKMKEKGDIPEGYSVSREKKERFSLILESASTNQTSMYLCASSDRGRDEQFFGPGTRLTVL.

Judged by abundance, this clone is medium-sized. This chain uses TRBV2 with TRBJ2-7, with D unresolved. Trimming took off 8 bases at V and 5 bases at J, with 10 bases between the two ends. The CDR3 runs 11 residues. Germline V CDR1 and CDR2: SNHLY, FYNNEI. CDR3 DNA: TGTGCCAGCTCCCCGTACCACGAGCAGTACTTC. Translating gives CASSPYHEQYF.

The chain is built from TRBV28 and TRBJ1-2, with D possibly matching TRBD1 (6 bases). The CDR3 loop spans 13 amino acids. CDR1 is MDHEN, CDR2 SYDVKM, per germline. The V and J ends lost 7 bases and 4 bases respectively, with 13 bases between them. CDR3 sequence: CASNGRGSYGYTF. The CDR3 nucleotides are TGTGCCAGCAACGGGAGGGGGTCCTATGGCTACACCTTC.

The chain uses TRBV7-9 and TRBJ2-7; the D call may be TRBD1 or TRBD2 (6 bases each). Looked up from germline, CDR1 is SEHNR and CDR2 is FQNEAQ (reference sequence). Trimming removed 6 bases from V and 5 bases from J, with 14 bases in between. There are 13 residues in the CDR3. The CDR3 coding sequence is TGTGCCAGCAGTTCCCGGGGGCGGGACGAGCAGTACTTC. Protein sequence: CASSSRGRDEQYF.